The clone carrying this T cell receptor beta chain has more than one count but fewer than ten. No antigen is known for it. This sample was taken from a study of CD8 T cells in ankylosing spondylitis. Study outcomes and limitations: Under 10 highly homologous variants formed a TCR beta motif that appeared characteristic of ankylosing spondylitis blood.

TCRdb reprocessed the 5' RACE reads via MiXCR and lists one record per CDR3 protein. The sample includes around 440,000 distinct CDR3 sequences, approximately 17% of them seen just once. The TCR sequence derives from a male donor with ankylosing spondylitis. Sequenced: blood, either unsorted or a sorted T cell fraction (not recorded which).

DNA for the CDR3: TGTGCCAGCAGCCAAGGCGGGACAGGGTCACTCGCCTACGAGCAGTACTTC. This encodes CASSQGGTGSLAYEQYF. The J gene is TRBJ2-7, the V gene TRBV4-2; TRBD1 aligns across 9 bases. CDR3 length equals 17 residues. Trimming removed 1 base from V and 2 bases from J; junction bases left unmatched: 9. Germline lookup yields CDR1 LGHNA and CDR2 YNFKEQ.